What follows is one TCR beta chain and its context. Per the original data handling: Counts of nucleated cells, estimated from reference gene primer amplification, were obtained. The protocol was immunoSEQ multiplex PCR, while the TCRdb copy is restricted to in-frame clones and leaves out a portion. That table furnishes V, J and clone size, whereas the DNA furnished D and trimming. The sample lists 340,000 or so clones; more than 70% were seen once. The CDR3 has 14 residues. The V end was cut by 0 bases, the J end by 8 bases, with 11 bases between. Germline loops: CDR1 SGHVS, CDR2 FQNEAQ. This sample is part of a study of blood T cell repertoires in COVID-19. Study details: PBMCs, B-cell-depleted T cells, or T cells were the source of the cDNA or gDNA that made up the material.

The V call is TRBV7-8, the J call TRBJ2-1; D may be TRBD1 (6 bases). The sequence was collected from a man under 40 with active or convalescent COVID-19. The sample taken for sequencing was peripheral blood. CDR3 bases: TGTGCCAGCAGCTTAGCGGGGGCGTTGGATGAGCAGTTCTTC. It specifies CASSLAGALDEQFF.